This TCR beta chain was profiled in a study of regulatory T cells in long-lasting Graves disease. This CDR3 is 12 amino acids long. The germline V and J ends were trimmed by 5 bases and 6 bases, with 8 bases remaining between them. In germline, CDR1 is LNHDA, CDR2 SQIVND (reference sequence). Ten or more counts support this clonotype. iRepertoire HTBI primers and Arm-PCR of CDR3 regions built TCR beta libraries. In the authors' methods: Analysis of the samples identified about 62 TRBV and 14 to 15 TRBJ segments. TCRdb redid the calling of the multiplex PCR reads with MiXCR, one entry per CDR3 protein. The V and J calls reflect TCRdb's pipeline rather than the authors' work. The sample shows about 400,000 distinct CDR3 sequences, approximately 16% of them seen only once. Indicated time point: newly diagnosed GD, antithyroid drugs for less than 3 months. With RNA extracted from PBMCs as input, the TCR library was made.

These data also formed part of another study, on T cells in Graves' hyperthyroidism and ophthalmopathy. This second study notes: Diagnosis rested on symptoms, serum thyroxine and TRAb, thyroid ultrasound, and orbital computed tomography.

The material was peripheral blood mononuclear cells (PBMCs), obtained at new diagnosis, from a patient treated with antithyroid drugs. This receptor was obtained from a woman in her 40s with Graves disease. The J gene is TRBJ2-1, the V gene TRBV19, with unresolved D. The CDR3 nucleotides are TGTGCCAGTAGTTCTCGGACCAATGAGCAGTTCTTC. Its protein is CASSSRTNEQFF. Full variable domain (remainder filled in from reference TRBV19 and TRBJ2-1): DGGITQSPKYLFRKEGQNVTLSCEQNLNHDAMYWYRQDPGQGLRLIYYSQIVNDFQKGDIAEGYSVSREKKESFPLTVTSAQKNPTAFYLCASSSRTNEQFFGPGTRLTVL.